This TCR beta chain appears in the sequencing data of a study of T cells after yellow fever vaccination. This clonotype was recorded a few times. TCRdb analysed the 5' RACE reads with MiXCR anew, one entry per CDR3 protein. This table has some 390,000 distinct CDR3 sequences, roughly a sixth appearing once. Trimming shortened V by 4 bases and J by 5 bases, and 11 bases separated the two germline ends. The CDR3 runs to 13 residues. Looked up from germline, CDR1 is MGHDK and CDR2 is SYGVNS. The sample in question was PBMCs, obtained before the yellow fever booster vaccination. V usage is TRBV25-1 and J usage is TRBJ1-1; D is perhaps TRBD1 (5 bases). The TCR was taken from a man younger than 35 who received the YFV17D yellow fever vaccine. CDR3 bases: TGTGCCAGCAGTGTATCGCCAGGGACTGAAGCTTTCTTT. This translates into CASSVSPGTEAFF.